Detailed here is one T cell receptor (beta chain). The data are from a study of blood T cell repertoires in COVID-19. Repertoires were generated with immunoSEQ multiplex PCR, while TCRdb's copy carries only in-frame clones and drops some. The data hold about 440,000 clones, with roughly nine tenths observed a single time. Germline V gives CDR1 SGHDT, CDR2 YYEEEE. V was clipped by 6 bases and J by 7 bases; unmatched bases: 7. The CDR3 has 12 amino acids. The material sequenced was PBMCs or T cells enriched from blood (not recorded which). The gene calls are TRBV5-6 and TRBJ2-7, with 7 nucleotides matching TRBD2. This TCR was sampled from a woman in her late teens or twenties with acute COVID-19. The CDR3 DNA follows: TGTGCCAGCAACCGAGCGGGGAGGGAGCAGTACTTC. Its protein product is CASNRAGREQYF.